This passage covers 29 T cell receptor beta chains from one sample sequenced in a study of T cell repertoires in cytomegalovirus infection. TCRdb redid the calling of the reads with MiXCR, one entry per CDR3 protein. This sample carries 800,000 to 950,000 distinct CDR3 sequences, about 33% of them seen once, and the ten largest clones take 9.5% to 15%. Their antigens are not known. This specimen consisted of cultured CD8+ T cells from PBMCs, obtained from culture after CMV antigen stimulation. The receptor source for this set is a human donor in good health (CMV status not recorded). Some clones in this sample may be carry-over from other donors' samples.

This clonotype was seen a few times. The gene calls are TRBV7-6 and TRBJ2-7, with 9 bases fitting TRBD1. The CDR3 totals 15 residues. The germline CDR1 and CDR2 sequences are SGHVS and FNYEAQ. Trimming cost V 3 bases and J 1 base; bases outside gene matches: 4. In DNA form, the CDR3 reads TGTGCCAGCAGCTTGGGACAGGGTCATTCCTACGAGCAGTACGTC. Its translation: CASSLGQGHSYEQYV.

The rearrangement uses TRBV6-5 and TRBJ1-5; D remains ambiguous. V was pared by 3 bases and J by 7 bases, with 10 bases between. In germline, CDR1 is MNHEY, CDR2 SVGAGI. The CDR3 has 13 residues. The CDR3 loop reads CASSYGGQQPQHF. The CDR3 bases are TGTGCCAGCAGTTATGGAGGGCAACAGCCCCAGCATTTT.

This clonotype was counted a single time. The CDR3 protein is CATSRDRGVMNTEAFF. The CDR3 DNA sequence: TGTGCCACCAGCAGAGATCGGGGGGTTATGAACACTGAAGCTTTCTTT. The J gene is TRBJ1-1, the V gene TRBV15, with a weak D call TRBD1 (5 bases). There are 16 residues in the CDR3. V lost 0 bases to trimming and J lost 0 bases, with 11 bases between them. Germline assignment: CDR1 LNHNV and CDR2 YYDKDF (reference sequence).

This sequence joins TRBV14 and TRBJ1-1; D gene ambiguous. Trimming stripped 3 bases from V and 2 bases from J, with 13 bases between. This CDR3 region has 15 residues. The germline CDR1 and CDR2 sequences are SGHDN and FVKESK. CDR3 in amino acids: CASSQIGQINTEAFF. Here the CDR3 DNA reads TGTGCCAGCAGCCAGATTGGGCAGATTAACACTGAAGCTTTCTTT. Looking up the rest from reference TRBV14 and TRBJ1-1 gives the full variable domain: EAGVTQFPSHSVIEKGQTVTLRCDPISGHDNLYWYRRVMGKEIKFLLHFVKESKQDESGMPNNRFLAERTGGTYSTLKVQPAELEDSGVYFCASSQIGQINTEAFFGQGTRLTVV.

In this sample, this clonotype turned up a few times. The V call is TRBV5-6, the J call TRBJ2-5; no definite D call. The ends were cut back, 2 bases at V and 0 bases at J, with 11 bases in the middle. The CDR3 totals 15 residues. The germline CDR1 and CDR2 sequences are SGHDT and YYEEEE. Here the CDR3 DNA reads TGTGCCAGCAGCTTCCCCGTCAATGACCAAGAGACCCAGTACTTC. Encoded protein: CASSFPVNDQETQYF.

The rearrangement links TRBV6-1 to TRBJ2-1, with 13 bases aligning to TRBD2. V was clipped by 4 bases and J by 3 bases; unmatched bases: 3. Germline-derived CDR1 and CDR2 are MNHNS and SASEGT. This CDR3 comprises 16 residues. The CDR3 DNA sequence: TGTGCCAGCAGTGGGACTAGCGGGGGCGACTACAATGAGCAGTTCTTC. This codes for CASSGTSGGDYNEQFF.

The V call is TRBV5-1, the J call TRBJ1-2; TRBD1 matches 11 bases. Germline values: CDR1 SGHRS, CDR2 YFSETQ. Trimming at V came to 4 bases and at J to 4 bases, leaving 6 bases not matched to a gene. The CDR3 is made up of 15 amino acids. CDR3 in DNA: TGCGCCAGCAGCACGGACAGGGGGCTCCCCTATGGCTACACCTTC. Translated: CASSTDRGLPYGYTF. Based on the CDR3 plus reference TRBV5-1 and TRBJ1-2, the full variable domain is KAGVTQTPRYLIKTRGQQVTLSCSPISGHRSVSWYQQTPGQGLQFLFEYFSETQRNKGNFPGRFSGRQFSNSRSEMNVSTLELGDSALYLCASSTDRGLPYGYTFGSGTRLTVV.

This clonotype was seen only once. CDR3 loop: CASSYTGGNNYGYTF. CDR3 nucleotides: TGTGCCAGCAGTTACACAGGGGGCAATAACTATGGCTACACCTTC. The chain combines TRBV27 with TRBJ1-2; 9 bases fit TRBD1. Trimming cost V 4 bases and J 1 base; bases outside gene matches: 4. Germline assignment: CDR1 MNHEY and CDR2 SMNVEV (reference sequence). This CDR3 has 15 residues.

In this sample, this clonotype turned up many times. This chain uses TRBV7-8 with TRBJ2-7; 11 positions agree with TRBD2. CDR1 is SGHVS and CDR2 is FQNEAQ in the germline V gene. The V and J ends lost 1 base and 2 bases, in that order; junction bases with no gene match: 1. The CDR3 length is 15 residues. The CDR3 loop reads CASSLELAGAYEQYV. CDR3 sequence (DNA): TGTGCCAGCAGCTTAGAACTAGCGGGGGCCTACGAGCAGTACGTC.

V is TRBV14 and J is TRBJ2-1, with 7 bases identical to TRBD1. V shed 5 bases, J shed 9 bases, and the junction held 10 bases outside the gene matches. There are 14 residues in the CDR3. Germline V gene data show CDR1 as SGHDN and CDR2 as FVKESK. This chain's CDR3 is CASSSRGGEGEQFF. The CDR3 DNA sequence: TGTGCCAGCAGCTCGAGAGGGGGCGAAGGTGAGCAGTTCTTC.

This clonotype was counted only a few times. This chain uses TRBV5-1 with TRBJ1-1; 7 bases map to TRBD1. The germline CDR1 and CDR2 sequences are SGHRS and YFSETQ. V dropped 6 bases and J dropped 3; count of bases not matched to a gene: 8. The CDR3 length is 14 residues. The CDR3 DNA sequence: TGCGCCAGCAACCTACAGGGGCGTCACACTGAAGCTTTCTTT. Its translation is CASNLQGRHTEAFF.

This clonotype was seen a few times. V and J are TRBV6-2 or TRBV6-3 and TRBJ1-5, with TRBD1 matching 7 bases. This CDR3 has 20 amino acids. Losses at the gene ends were 2 bases for V and 4 bases for J; bases not matched to a gene: 20. Looked up from germline, CDR1 is MNHEY and CDR2 is SVGEGT. Here the CDR3 DNA reads TGTGCCAGCAGTTACAACCCCCTCGGGACAGATTTGGAGGGAAATCAGCCCCAGCATTTT. It specifies CASSYNPLGTDLEGNQPQHF.

The V and J genes are TRBV7-3 and TRBJ2-3, with D perhaps matching TRBD1 (5 bases). CDR3 length: 14 residues. The V gene's germline CDR1 is SGHTA and CDR2 FQGTGA. Trimming shortened V by 2 bases and J by 4 bases, and 10 bases separated the two germline ends. The CDR3 here is CASSLLGAADTQYF. The CDR3 DNA follows: TGTGCCAGCAGCTTACTAGGGGCCGCAGATACGCAGTATTTT.

The chain carries TRBV5-1 and TRBJ2-3; D could derive from TRBD1 or TRBD2 (5 bases each). Trimming left V 4 bases short and J 2 bases short, with 14 bases between. From germline, CDR1 is SGHRS and CDR2 YFSETQ. CDR3 length equals 15 residues. The CDR3 loop is CASSPQSGHTDTQYF. In nucleotides, the CDR3 is TGCGCCAGCAGCCCCCAGTCGGGGCACACAGATACGCAGTATTTT.

CDR3 residues: CASSLMGSGYEQYF. As DNA, the CDR3 is TGTGCCAGCAGTTTAATGGGGTCAGGATACGAGCAGTACTTC. The rearrangement joins TRBV27 to TRBJ2-7; D is ambiguous. Trimming left V 2 bases short and J 4 bases short, with 12 bases between. CDR1 MNHEY and CDR2 SMNVEV come from the germline V gene (reference sequence). CDR3 size: 14 residues.

This clonotype was counted between two and nine times. The chain couples TRBV18 to TRBJ1-2; D is uncertain. The germline V gene encodes CDR1 KGHSH and CDR2 LQKENI. Trimming stripped 2 bases from V and 4 bases from J, with 14 bases between. The CDR3 extends over 15 amino acids. DNA of the CDR3: TGTGCCAGCTCACCAACCCCAGGCGACCTCTATGGCTACACCTTC. Protein: CASSPTPGDLYGYTF.

This clonotype was seen once. The chain recombines TRBV6-4 with TRBJ1-1; D is unclear. Germline V gene lookup returns CDR1 MRHNA and CDR2 SNTAGT. The CDR3 has 14 amino acids. V was cut by 2 bases and J by 1 base, with 8 bases left in between. CDR3 residues: CASSDGGRNTEAFF. CDR3 bases: TGTGCCAGCAGTGACGGCGGTAGGAACACTGAAGCTTTCTTT.

The chain is built from TRBV6-6 and TRBJ1-1, with a possible D match to TRBD1 (6 bases). Per germline, CDR1 MNHNY and CDR2 SVGAGI (reference sequence). This CDR3 region has 15 residues. V was clipped by 0 bases and J by 3 bases, with 11 bases between them. This CDR3 is CASSYSGGRDTEAFF. The CDR3 nucleotides read TGTGCCAGCAGTTACTCTGGGGGGCGGGACACTGAAGCTTTCTTT.

The chain couples TRBV12-3 or TRBV12-4 to TRBJ2-1; D is possibly TRBD1 (5 bases). The CDR3 sequence is 13 residues long. The V and J ends lost 2 bases and 9 bases respectively, with 11 bases between them. The CDR3 DNA is TGTGCCAGCAGTTTACCCCCTGACAGTGAGCAGTTCTTC. Translating it yields CASSLPPDSEQFF.

This chain joins TRBV29-1 and TRBJ1-2; unclear D gene. V lost 7 bases and J lost 6, with 18 bases in between. The length of the CDR3 is 13 residues. CDR1 SQVTM and CDR2 ANQGSEA come from the germline V gene. CDR3 protein: CSASVVPNHGYTF. CDR3 DNA: TGCAGCGCCTCGGTAGTGCCAAACCATGGCTACACCTTC.

This clonotype was observed at least ten times. The chain has TRBV7-3 and TRBJ2-3, with TRBD1 identical over 9 bases. The CDR3 runs 13 residues. CDR1 SGHTA and CDR2 FQGTGA come from the germline V gene. V was pared by 7 bases and J by 4 bases, with 3 bases of the junction left unmatched. The CDR3 DNA sequence: TGTGCCAGCAAAGGACAGGGGTCAGATACGCAGTATTTT. It translates to CASKGQGSDTQYF.

This clonotype was detected only a few times. V usage is TRBV5-6 and J usage is TRBJ1-2; D may be TRBD1 (6 bases). This CDR3 is built from 18 residues. Looked up from germline, CDR1 is SGHDT and CDR2 is YYEEEE. The germline V and J ends were trimmed by 5 bases and 2 bases, with 25 bases remaining between them. CDR3 DNA sequence: TGTGCCAGCAGGGAGGGGGGGGCAGCCCGAGCCTTAAACTATGGCTACACCTTC. Amino acids: CASREGGAARALNYGYTF.

This clonotype showed up just a few times. The J gene is TRBJ1-3, the V gene TRBV7-6; D is undetermined. The CDR3 contains 17 residues. The germline V and J ends were trimmed by 3 bases and 1 base, with 16 bases remaining between them. Germline values: CDR1 SGHVS, CDR2 FNYEAQ. The CDR3 DNA sequence: TGTGCCAGCAGCTTCGACCCCGGGCCCCATTCTGGAAACACCATATATTTT. Translating gives CASSFDPGPHSGNTIYF.

This chain joins TRBV7-9 and TRBJ2-3; no firm D call. CDR3 length equals 16 residues. The germline gives CDR1 SEHNR, CDR2 FQNEAQ (reference sequence). The V end lost 5 bases, the J end lost 1 base, and 16 bases lay between the germline ends. Written as DNA, the CDR3 is TGTGCCAGCAGCCCCTCGGAAGGGAAGGGCACAGATACGCAGTATTTT. Its protein product is CASSPSEGKGTDTQYF.

The chain is built from TRBV7-8 and TRBJ2-7; TRBD2 matches 8 bases. Germline V gene data show CDR1 as SGHVS and CDR2 as FQNEAQ. The junction had 13 bases not matched to a gene; V was cut back by 2 bases and J by 7 bases. CDR3 size: 16 residues. This CDR3 is CASSLLGRGARGEQYV. The CDR3 nucleotides read TGTGCCAGCAGCTTATTAGGGCGGGGGGCCCGGGGGGAGCAGTACGTC.

There are a few counts of this clonotype. The chain uses TRBV7-8 and TRBJ2-7; D might be TRBD2 (5 bases). The CDR3 has 17 residues. The germline V gene has CDR1 SGHVS and CDR2 FQNEAQ. The ends were cut back, 5 bases at V and 0 bases at J, with 20 bases in the middle. The CDR3 protein is CASSLGPGSGSSYEQYV. The DNA for the CDR3 is TGTGCCAGCAGCCTAGGACCAGGTTCGGGGAGCTCCTACGAGCAGTACGTC.

This sequence joins TRBV15 and TRBJ2-2; D uncertain. Trimming removed 9 bases from V and 4 bases from J, with 15 bases in between. The germline gives CDR1 LNHNV, CDR2 YYDKDF (reference sequence). The CDR3 consists of 14 residues. For the CDR3, the DNA is TGTGCCACAACACGACCCGGTCTCACCGGGGAGCTGTTTTTT. It codes for CATTRPGLTGELFF.

The V call is TRBV27, the J call TRBJ2-7; either TRBD1 or TRBD2 may supply D (5 bases each). The CDR3 has 15 residues. Germline CDR1 and CDR2: MNHEY and SMNVEV (reference sequence). V dropped 4 bases and J dropped 2 bases, with 15 bases sitting between them. The CDR3 nucleotides are TGTGCCAGCAGTTCGGGAAGACAGATCACCTACGAGCAGTACTTC. Translation: CASSSGRQITYEQYF.

This clonotype was found a few times. The V call is TRBV7-6, the J call TRBJ2-3; TRBD2 is a possible D gene (5 bases). Deletions cut 5 bases from V and 4 bases from J, with 13 bases between. The CDR3 loop spans 14 amino acids. Looked up from germline, CDR1 is SGHVS and CDR2 is FNYEAQ. This chain's CDR3 is CASSLLESADTQYF. CDR3 DNA: TGTGCCAGCAGCCTACTAGAATCCGCAGATACGCAGTATTTT.